Each of the 15 T cell receptor beta chains below was sequenced from the same sample in a study of CD8+ T cells in alopecia areata. Investigators isolated RNA and reverse transcribed it into cDNA to act as the sequencing template. The assay was immunoSEQ multiplex PCR, and TCRdb's table has in-frame clones only and misses some. The sample presents over 250,000 clones, none singletons. Separation of pooled cutaneous lymph node cells was by sorting with CD4, CD8alpha, NKG2D, NKG2ACE and other markers. The sample comprised CD4+ T cells sorted from a lymph node. The receptors shown here come from a C3H/HeJ mouse with alopecia areata. The strain is characterized by the MHC haplotype H2-k.

This clone was seen a few times. The listed genes are named as in mouse. The CDR3 extends 4 residues past the end of the read, so its final part is completed from the germline J gene. The chain is built from TRBV1 and TRBJ1-5; 7 bases map to TRBD1. This CDR3 is built from 12 residues. Germline V gene lookup returns CDR1 NSQYPW and CDR2 LRSPGD (reference sequence). The part of the CDR3 DNA that was read is TGCACCTGCAGTGCACAGGGGGCA. Translation: CTCSAQGA. In full, the CDR3 reads CTCSAQGAAPLF.

This clone was counted a few times. The gene symbols are mouse symbols. The read is 4 residues too short to cover the CDR3 end, so that end is filled in from the germline J gene. The chain recombines TRBV17 with TRBJ2-1; weak D call: TRBD1 (6 bases). The CDR3 has 14 amino acids. The V gene's germline CDR1 is MNHDT and CDR2 YYDKIL. The part of the CDR3 DNA that was read is TGTGCTAGCAGTAGCGGGCAGGGGAGGGCT. Protein: CASSSGQGRA. The complete CDR3 protein is CASSSGQGRAEQFF.

This clone was counted between two and nine times. Mouse germline and gene names are used. From the germline J gene comes the end of the CDR3, since the read stops 4 residues before it. This chain connects TRBV5 to TRBJ2-7; weak D call: TRBD1 (6 bases). In germline, CDR1 is LGHNA, CDR2 YNLKQL (reference sequence). This CDR3 is built from 13 residues. The sequenced CDR3 bases are TGTGCCAGCAGCCAAGGCAGGGGCCAT. As protein: CASSQGRGH. In full, the CDR3 reads CASSQGRGHEQYF.

This clone was seen only a few times. Gene names are the mouse ones. The read ends 4 residues shy of where the CDR3 ends; the end is completed using the germline J gene. Other DNA variants within this sample encode the same CDR3. The chain combines TRBV31 with TRBJ1-1, with TRBD1 as a possible D gene (6 bases). Germline V CDR1 and CDR2: GKSSPN, SITVG. CDR3 length equals 13 residues. Trimming stripped 2 bases from V and 1 base from J, with 8 bases between. Here the CDR3 reads CAWSLQGNTEVFF. CDR3 DNA (partial): TGTGCCTGGAGTTTACAGGGAAACACA.

Comment on this clone: The listed genes are named as in mouse. The CDR3 end is not reached by the read, which stops 4 residues before it; the germline J gene fills it in. The V and J genes are TRBV21 and TRBJ1-2; weak D call: TRBD1 (6 bases). TRBV21 qualifies as an ORF whose function is uncertain. Trimming pared 6 bases from V and 3 bases from J, leaving 8 bases between. This CDR3 has 12 residues. The CDR3 DNA, read in part, is TGTGCTAGCAGACCAGGGGACTCC. This sequence encodes CASRPGDS. The CDR3 as a whole reads CASRPGDSDYTF.

This clone was found a few times. The gene names here belong to mouse. The read halts 4 residues ahead of the CDR3 end, with the missing end drawn from the germline J gene. The chain employs TRBV13-1 and TRBJ1-1, with 10 bases matching TRBD1. J lost 3 bases, V lost 4 bases, and 3 bases had no gene match. Germline CDR1 and CDR2: NSHNY and SYGAGN. This CDR3 spans 14 amino acids. The CDR3 bases that were read are TGTGCCAGCAGTCCCGGGACAGGGGACACA. It translates to CASSPGTGDT. The whole CDR3 protein is CASSPGTGDTEVFF.

To note about this clone: The gene symbols are mouse symbols. The DNA ends 4 residues before the CDR3 does, and the rest of the CDR3 is filled in from the germline J gene. The genes are TRBV14 and TRBJ2-2; maybe TRBD1 (5 bases). The germline gives CDR1 SGHDT, CDR2 FRDEAV. The CDR3 extends over 12 amino acids. The CDR3 DNA, read in part, is TGTGCCAGCAGGCCAGGGTTCGGG. Translated: CASRPGFG. The CDR3 in its entirety is CASRPGFGQLYF. The variable domain in full, with the rest retrieved from reference TRBV14 and TRBJ2-2, is EAGVTQSPRYAVLQEGQAVSFWCDPISGHDTLYWYQQPRDQGPQLLVYFRDEAVIDNSQLPSDRFSAVRPKGTNSTLKIQSAKQGDTATYLCASRPGFGQLYFGEGSKLTVL.

Concerning this clone itself: Each gene name is a mouse one. Read coverage stops 4 residues before the CDR3 terminus; the germline J gene supplies the remainder. The chain uses TRBV13-1 and TRBJ2-1; D is perhaps TRBD2 (6 bases). The V end lost 3 bases, the J end lost 3 bases, and 10 bases lay between the germline ends. This CDR3 is built from 14 residues. Germline V CDR1 and CDR2: NSHNY, SYGAGN. The part of the CDR3 DNA that was read is TGTGCCAGCAGTGGGGGGGAAGGCTATGCT. Translation gives CASSGGEGYA. The whole CDR3 protein reads CASSGGEGYAEQFF.

A remark on this clone: The germline and genes are mouse ones. The read finishes 4 residues shy of the CDR3 end, and the germline J gene is used to complete it. Other DNA sequences in this specimen translate into the identical CDR3. The chain combines TRBV5 with TRBJ2-2; a possible D gene is TRBD1 (8 bases). The V end was cut by 4 bases, the J end by 4 bases, with 13 bases between. This CDR3 has 15 amino acids. The V gene's germline CDR1 is LGHNA and CDR2 YNLKQL (reference sequence). This CDR3 reads CASSPTGGGTGQLYF. The DNA read from the CDR3 is TGTGCCAGCAGCCCAACAGGGGGGGGCACCGGG.

This clone was detected only a few times. Genes and germline are mouse. The covered CDR3 bases are TGTGCCAGCAGTAGGGACTGGGAGTATAACTATGCT. Translation: CASSRDWEYNYA. The CDR3 as a whole reads CASSRDWEYNYAEQFF. This sequence joins TRBV19 and TRBJ2-1, with 9 bases fitting TRBD2. Read data end 4 residues before the CDR3 end; the end is taken from the germline J gene. The V segment lost 3 bases and the J segment 0 bases; nucleotides outside the gene matches: 4. The CDR3 extends over 16 amino acids. Germline V gene lookup returns CDR1 FNHDT and CDR2 SITEND (reference sequence).

This clone was detected a few times. The germline and genes are mouse ones. The sequence runs out 4 residues before the end of the CDR3; the remainder is reconstructed from the germline J gene. The chain couples TRBV5 to TRBJ2-3; D is perhaps TRBD1 (6 bases). This CDR3 region has 16 residues. Germline-derived CDR1 and CDR2 are LGHNA and YNLKQL (reference sequence). Trimming shortened V by 2 bases and J by 0 bases, and 12 bases separated the two germline ends. This CDR3 reads CASSQNRDTSAETLYF. Incomplete CDR3 DNA: TGTGCCAGCAGCCAAAACCGGGACACTAGTGCAGAA.

A remark on this clone: The genes and germline here are from mouse. The sequence runs out 4 residues before the end of the CDR3; the remainder is reconstructed from the germline J gene. The chain joins TRBV13-1 to TRBJ2-5; D perhaps matches TRBD2 (5 bases). The CDR3 contains 13 residues. Germline lookup yields CDR1 NSHNY and CDR2 SYGAGN. The CDR3 bases that were read are TGTGCCAGCAGTGATATGGGGAGAGAC. Translating it yields CASSDMGRD. The whole CDR3 is CASSDMGRDTQYF.

This clone was detected only a few times. The gene names given are mouse names. Sequencing ends 4 residues short of the CDR3 end; the germline J gene provides the rest. This chain uses TRBV13-3 with TRBJ2-7, with a possible D match to TRBD1 (6 bases). The length of the CDR3 is 15 residues. The V end was cut by 4 bases, the J end by 3 bases, with 17 bases between. The germline gives CDR1 NNHDY, CDR2 SYVADS. The CDR3 protein is CASSLLRDKLYEQYF. The sequenced CDR3 bases are TGTGCCAGCAGTCTCCTCCGGGACAAACTCTAT.

On this clone itself: Gene and germline names: mouse. The CDR3 end lies 4 residues beyond the end of the read and is filled in from the germline J gene. Other DNA sequences in this sample translate to the same CDR3. The chain combines TRBV5 with TRBJ1-1; TRBD1 aligns across 9 bases. CDR3 length equals 13 residues. Germline CDR1 reads LGHNA; CDR2 reads YNLKQL (reference sequence). V dropped 4 bases and J dropped 3; count of bases not matched to a gene: 0. CDR3 DNA (partial): TGTGCCAGCAGCCGACAGGGGGACACA. Its translation: CASSRQGDT. The full CDR3 protein is CASSRQGDTEVFF.

For this clone: Genes and germline come from the mouse. The CDR3 spells CASNLGGDAETLYF. The covered CDR3 bases are TGTGCCAGCAACCTGGGGGGAGATGCAGAA. The chain recombines TRBV19 with TRBJ2-3; 8 nucleotides align to TRBD2. The observed sequence ends 4 residues before the CDR3 terminus, with the missing tail filled in from the germline J gene. The germline CDR1 and CDR2 sequences are FNHDT and SITEND (reference sequence). The CDR3 totals 14 residues. V lost 6 bases, J lost 2 bases, and 5 bases stayed unmatched.